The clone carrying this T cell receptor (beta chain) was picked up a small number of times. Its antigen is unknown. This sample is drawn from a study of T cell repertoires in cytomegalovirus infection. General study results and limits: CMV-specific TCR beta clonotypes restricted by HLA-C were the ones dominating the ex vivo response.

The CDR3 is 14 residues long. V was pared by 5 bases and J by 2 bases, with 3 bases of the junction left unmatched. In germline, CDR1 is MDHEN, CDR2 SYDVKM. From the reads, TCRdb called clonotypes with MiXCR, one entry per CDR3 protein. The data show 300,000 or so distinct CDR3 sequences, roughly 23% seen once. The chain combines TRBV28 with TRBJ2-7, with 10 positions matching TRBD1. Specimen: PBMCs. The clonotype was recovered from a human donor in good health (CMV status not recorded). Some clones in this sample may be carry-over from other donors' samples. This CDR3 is CASSGTGVAYEQYF. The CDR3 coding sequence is TGTGCCAGCAGTGGGACAGGGGTCGCCTACGAGCAGTACTTC.